The sequence of this T cell receptor (beta chain) was determined in a study of CD8 T cells in Susac syndrome. Reverse transcription used roughly 0.5 to 1 ug RNA and random hexamers. The TCR beta CDR3 was amplified by immunoSEQ multiplex PCR across 54 Vbeta, 13 Jbeta. TCRdb reprocessed the immunoSEQ multiplex PCR reads with MiXCR, giving one entry per CDR3 protein. The sample comprises roughly 110,000 distinct CDR3 sequences, 94% of which are singletons, and approximately 0.41% rests with the top ten. The CDR3 has 17 amino acids. Germline lookup yields CDR1 DFQATT and CDR2 SNEGSKA (reference sequence). V gave up 1 base and J gave up 0 bases; unmatched junction bases: 12.

Sequenced input: CD8+ T cells from PBMCs. J is TRBJ2-7 and V is TRBV20-1; 7 nucleotides match TRBD2. This receptor was taken from a human donor with Susac syndrome. As DNA, the CDR3 is TGCAGTGCTAGAGGGGGTGTGGGAGGGCATGTCTCCTACGAGCAGTACTTC. Protein product: CSARGGVGGHVSYEQYF.